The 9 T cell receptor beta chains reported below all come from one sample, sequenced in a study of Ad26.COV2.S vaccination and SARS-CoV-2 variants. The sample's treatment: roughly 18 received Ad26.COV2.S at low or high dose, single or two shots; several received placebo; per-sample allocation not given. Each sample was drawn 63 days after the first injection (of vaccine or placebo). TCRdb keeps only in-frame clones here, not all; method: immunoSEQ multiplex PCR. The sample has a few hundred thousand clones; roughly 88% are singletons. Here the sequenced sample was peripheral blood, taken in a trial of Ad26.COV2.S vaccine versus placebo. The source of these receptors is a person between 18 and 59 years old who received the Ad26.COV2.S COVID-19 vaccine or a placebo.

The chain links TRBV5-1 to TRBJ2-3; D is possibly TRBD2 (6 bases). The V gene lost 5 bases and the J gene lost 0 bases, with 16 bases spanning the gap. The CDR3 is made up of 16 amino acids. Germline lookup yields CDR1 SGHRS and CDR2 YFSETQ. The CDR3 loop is CASSPWTTSSTDTQYF. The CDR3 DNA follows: TGCGCCAGCAGTCCCTGGACTACCTCTAGCACAGATACGCAGTATTTT. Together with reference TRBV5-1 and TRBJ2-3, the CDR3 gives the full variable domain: KAGVTQTPRYLIKTRGQQVTLSCSPISGHRSVSWYQQTPGQGLQFLFEYFSETQRNKGNFPGRFSGRQFSNSRSEMNVSTLELGDSALYLCASSPWTTSSTDTQYFGPGTRLTVL.

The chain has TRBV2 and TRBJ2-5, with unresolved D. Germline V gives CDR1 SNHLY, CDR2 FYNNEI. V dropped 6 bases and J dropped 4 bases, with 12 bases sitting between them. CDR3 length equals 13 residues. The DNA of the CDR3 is TGTGCCAGCAGCGCACCATCAGGAGAGACCCAGTACTTC. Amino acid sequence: CASSAPSGETQYF.

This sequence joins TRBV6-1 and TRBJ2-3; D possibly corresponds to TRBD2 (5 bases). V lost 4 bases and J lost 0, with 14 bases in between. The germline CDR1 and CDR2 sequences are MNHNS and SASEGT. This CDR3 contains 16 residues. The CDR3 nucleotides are TGTGCCAGCAGTGCCACTCAGCGGATAAGCACAGATACGCAGTATTTT. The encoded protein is CASSATQRISTDTQYF.

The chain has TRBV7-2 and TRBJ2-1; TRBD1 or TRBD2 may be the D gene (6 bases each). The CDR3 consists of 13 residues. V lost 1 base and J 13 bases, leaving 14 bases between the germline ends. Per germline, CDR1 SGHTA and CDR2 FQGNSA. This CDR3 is CASSLGLSGAQFF. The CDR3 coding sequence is TGTGCCAGCAGCTTAGGTTTATCGGGGGCCCAGTTCTTC.

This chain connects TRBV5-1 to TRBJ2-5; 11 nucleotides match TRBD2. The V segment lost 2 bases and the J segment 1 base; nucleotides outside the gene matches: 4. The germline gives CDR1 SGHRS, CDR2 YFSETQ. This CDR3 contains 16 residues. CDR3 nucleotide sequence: TGCGCCAGCAGCTTATCTAGCGGGGGGCTCCAAGAGACCCAGTACTTC. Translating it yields CASSLSSGGLQETQYF.

The CDR3 region has the DNA TGTGCCAGCAGCGTCGGACAGGGAACTAATGAAAAACTGTTTTTT. This gives the protein CASSVGQGTNEKLFF. The rearrangement links TRBV9 to TRBJ1-4, with 8 nucleotides matching TRBD1. Germline V lookup: CDR1 SGDLS, CDR2 YYNGEE. V dropped 2 bases and J dropped 1; count of bases not matched to a gene: 1. The CDR3 contains 15 residues. The whole variable domain, remainder taken from reference TRBV9 and TRBJ1-4, is DSGVTQTPKHLITATGQRVTLRCSPRSGDLSVYWYQQSLDQGLQFLIQYYNGEERAKGNILERFSAQQFPDLHSELNLSSLELGDSALYFCASSVGQGTNEKLFFGSGTQLSVL.

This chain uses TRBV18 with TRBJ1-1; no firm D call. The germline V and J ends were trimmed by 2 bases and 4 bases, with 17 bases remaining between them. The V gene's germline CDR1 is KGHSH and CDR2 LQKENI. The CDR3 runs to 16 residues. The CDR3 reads CASSPTRQVRATEAFF. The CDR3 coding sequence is TGTGCCAGCTCACCAACAAGACAAGTACGGGCCACTGAAGCTTTCTTT.

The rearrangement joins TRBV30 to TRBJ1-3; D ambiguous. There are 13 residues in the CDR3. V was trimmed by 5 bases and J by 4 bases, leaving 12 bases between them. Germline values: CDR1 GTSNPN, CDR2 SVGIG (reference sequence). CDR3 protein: CAWDANQGNTIYF. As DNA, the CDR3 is TGTGCCTGGGACGCGAATCAGGGAAACACCATATATTTT.

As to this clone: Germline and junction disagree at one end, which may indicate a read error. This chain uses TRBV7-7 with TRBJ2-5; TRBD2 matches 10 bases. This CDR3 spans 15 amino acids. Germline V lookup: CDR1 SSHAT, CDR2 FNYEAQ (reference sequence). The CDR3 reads CASSNERGGEETQYF. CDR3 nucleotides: TGTGCTAGCAGCAACGAGCGGGGGGGCGAAGAGACCCAGTACTTC.